There are a few counts of the clone carrying this TCR beta chain. The sample holds other DNA sequences that translate to the same CDR3. V was cut by 0 bases and J by 2 bases, with 7 bases left in between. The V gene's germline CDR1 is SGHRS and CDR2 YFSETQ. The CDR3 totals 14 residues. This entry comes from a study of blood T cell repertoires in COVID-19. Overall study: T cells, B-cell-depleted T cells, or PBMCs supplied cDNA or gDNA.

In the source study's methods: The authors estimated nucleated cell counts from reference gene primer amplification. This table comes from immunoSEQ multiplex PCR, and its TCRdb copy is limited to in-frame clones, with some not included. The DNA was the basis for D and trimming; V, J and clone size are from that table. This sample has hundreds of thousands of clones, with around 90% found just once. Individuals aged about 18 to 100 years were recruited from 24 US areas. Cohort placement rested on clinical history that participants reported themselves. This chain joins TRBV5-1 and TRBJ2-3, with no clear D. Sequencing input: PBMCs or T cells enriched from blood (not recorded which). This clonotype was obtained from a woman between 40 and 50 years old with acute COVID-19. As DNA, the CDR3 is TGCGCCAGCAGCTTGGCCGCAGACACAGATACGCAGTATTTT. Its translation is CASSLAADTDTQYF.